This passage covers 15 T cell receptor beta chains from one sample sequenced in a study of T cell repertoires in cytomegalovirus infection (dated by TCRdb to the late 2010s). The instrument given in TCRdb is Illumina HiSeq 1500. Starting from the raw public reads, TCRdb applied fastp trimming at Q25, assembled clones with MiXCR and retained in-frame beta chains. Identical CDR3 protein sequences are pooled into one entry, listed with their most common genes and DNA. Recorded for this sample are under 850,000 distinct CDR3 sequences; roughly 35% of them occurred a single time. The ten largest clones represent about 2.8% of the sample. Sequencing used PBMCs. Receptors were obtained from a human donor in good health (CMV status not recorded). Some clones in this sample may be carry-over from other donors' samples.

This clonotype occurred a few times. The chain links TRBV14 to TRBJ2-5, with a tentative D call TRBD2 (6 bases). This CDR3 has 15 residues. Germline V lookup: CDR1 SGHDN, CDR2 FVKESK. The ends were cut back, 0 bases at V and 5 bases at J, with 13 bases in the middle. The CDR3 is CASSQDRTSWETQYF. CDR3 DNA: TGTGCCAGCAGCCAAGATCGAACTAGCTGGGAGACCCAGTACTTC.

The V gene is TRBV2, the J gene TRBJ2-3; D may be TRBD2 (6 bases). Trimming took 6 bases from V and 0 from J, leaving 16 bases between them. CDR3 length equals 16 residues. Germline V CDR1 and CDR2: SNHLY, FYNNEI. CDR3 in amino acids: CASSRLSGSSTDTQYF. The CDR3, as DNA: TGTGCCAGCAGCCGCCTGAGCGGGTCCAGCACAGATACGCAGTATTTT.

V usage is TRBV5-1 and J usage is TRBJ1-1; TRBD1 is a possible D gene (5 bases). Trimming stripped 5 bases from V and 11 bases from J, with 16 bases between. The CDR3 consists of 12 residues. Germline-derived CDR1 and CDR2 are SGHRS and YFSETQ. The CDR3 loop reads CASRLTGDGAFF. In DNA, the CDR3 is TGCGCCAGCAGACTTACAGGAGACGGGGCTTTCTTT.

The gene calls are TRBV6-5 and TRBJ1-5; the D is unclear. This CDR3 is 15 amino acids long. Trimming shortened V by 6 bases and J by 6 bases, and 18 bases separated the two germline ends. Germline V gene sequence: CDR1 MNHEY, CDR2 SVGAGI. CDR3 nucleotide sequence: TGTGCCAGCAGCCTAAATGGGAGGGTCGGTCAGCCCCAGCATTTT. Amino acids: CASSLNGRVGQPQHF.

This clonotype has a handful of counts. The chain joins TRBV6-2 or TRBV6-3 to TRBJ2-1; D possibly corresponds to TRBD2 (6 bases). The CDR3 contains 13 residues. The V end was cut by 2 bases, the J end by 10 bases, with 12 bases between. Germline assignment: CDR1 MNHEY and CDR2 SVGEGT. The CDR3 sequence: CASSYEEGMEQFF. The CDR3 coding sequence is TGTGCCAGCAGTTACGAGGAGGGAATGGAGCAGTTCTTC.

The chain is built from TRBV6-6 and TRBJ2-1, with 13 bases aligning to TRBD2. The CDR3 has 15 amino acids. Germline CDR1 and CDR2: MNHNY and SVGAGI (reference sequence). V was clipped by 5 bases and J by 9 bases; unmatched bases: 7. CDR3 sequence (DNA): TGTGCCAGCAGTACCGGGACTAGCGGGATTGGTGAGCAGTTCTTC. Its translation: CASSTGTSGIGEQFF.

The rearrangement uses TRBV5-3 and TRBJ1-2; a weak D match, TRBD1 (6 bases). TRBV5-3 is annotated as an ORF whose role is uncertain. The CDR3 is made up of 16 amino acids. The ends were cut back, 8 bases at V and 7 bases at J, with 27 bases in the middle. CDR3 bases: TGTGCCAGCAGCGTGTGGGGGTCTTGGAAACAGGGTGGCTACACCTTC. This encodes CASSVWGSWKQGGYTF.

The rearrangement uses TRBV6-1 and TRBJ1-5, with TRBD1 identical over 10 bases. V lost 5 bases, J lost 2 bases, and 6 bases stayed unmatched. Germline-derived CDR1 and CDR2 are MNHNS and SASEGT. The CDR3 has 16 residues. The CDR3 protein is CASSYAGTGGNQPQHF. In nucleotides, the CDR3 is TGTGCCAGCAGTTACGCCGGGACAGGGGGCAATCAGCCCCAGCATTTT.

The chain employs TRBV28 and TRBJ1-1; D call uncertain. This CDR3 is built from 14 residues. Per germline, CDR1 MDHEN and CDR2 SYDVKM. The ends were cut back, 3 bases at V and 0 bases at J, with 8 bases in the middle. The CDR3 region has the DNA TGTGCCAGCAGTTTCGCATTAATGAACACTGAAGCTTTCTTT. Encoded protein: CASSFALMNTEAFF.

The CDR3 is CASSIDFLGLAYNEQFF. The DNA for the CDR3 is TGTGCCAGTAGTATAGATTTTCTAGGACTAGCTTACAATGAGCAGTTCTTC. The chain is built from TRBV19 and TRBJ2-1; 8 nucleotides match TRBD2. CDR3 length: 17 amino acids. CDR1 LNHDA and CDR2 SQIVND come from the germline V gene (reference sequence). J gave up 4 bases and V 0 bases, and 8 bases lay outside the gene matches.

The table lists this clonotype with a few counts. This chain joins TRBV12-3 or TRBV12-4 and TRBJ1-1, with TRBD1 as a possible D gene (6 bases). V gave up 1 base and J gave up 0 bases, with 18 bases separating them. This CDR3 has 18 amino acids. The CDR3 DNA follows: TGTGCCAGCAGTTTAGACGCGGGGGTGGGGGGCATGAACACTGAAGCTTTCTTT. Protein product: CASSLDAGVGGMNTEAFF.

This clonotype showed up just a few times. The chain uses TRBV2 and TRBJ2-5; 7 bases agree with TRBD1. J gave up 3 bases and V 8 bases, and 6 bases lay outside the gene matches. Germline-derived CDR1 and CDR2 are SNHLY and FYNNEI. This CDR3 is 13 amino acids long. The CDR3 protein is CASGGQIKETQYF. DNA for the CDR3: TGTGCCAGCGGGGGACAGATTAAAGAGACCCAGTACTTC.

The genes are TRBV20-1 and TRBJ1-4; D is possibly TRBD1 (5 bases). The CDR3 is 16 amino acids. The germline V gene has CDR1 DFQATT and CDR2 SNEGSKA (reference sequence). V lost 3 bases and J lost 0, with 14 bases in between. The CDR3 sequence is CSASKTGGATNEKLFF. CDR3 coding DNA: TGCAGTGCTAGTAAAACAGGAGGGGCAACTAATGAAAAACTGTTTTTT.

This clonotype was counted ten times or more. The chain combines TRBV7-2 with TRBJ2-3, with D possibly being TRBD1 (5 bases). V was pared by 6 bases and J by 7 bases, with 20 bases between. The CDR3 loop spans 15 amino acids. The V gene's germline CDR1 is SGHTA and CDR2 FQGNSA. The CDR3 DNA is TGTGCCAGCAGAACCGGACAAGGGGCCGCAAATACGCAGTATTTT. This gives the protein CASRTGQGAANTQYF.

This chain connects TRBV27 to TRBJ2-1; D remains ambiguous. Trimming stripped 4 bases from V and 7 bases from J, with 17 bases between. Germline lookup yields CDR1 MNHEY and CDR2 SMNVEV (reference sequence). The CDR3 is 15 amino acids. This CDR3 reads CASSSVINLWNEQFF. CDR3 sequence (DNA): TGTGCCAGCAGTTCCGTAATTAACTTGTGGAATGAGCAGTTCTTC.